The 26 T cell receptor beta chains below were found in one sample sequenced in a study of tumor and adjacent non-tumor tissue in lung cancer. RNA was extracted from bulk tissue without any cell sorting. Three rounds of nested PCR, following a modified ARM-PCR protocol, produced the TCRbeta library. MiXCR was run by TCRdb on the multiplex PCR reads, yielding one entry per CDR3 protein. This repertoire shows some 84,000 distinct CDR3 sequences, 61% found once; its top ten account for around 16%. The sequencing input was lung tumor tissue. The receptors originated from a man between 65 and 80 years old with non-small cell lung cancer.

J is TRBJ2-1 and V is TRBV11-3; D may be TRBD1 or TRBD2 (6 bases each). The CDR3 covers 13 residues. Trimming removed 0 bases at V and 12 bases at J, with 12 bases between. Looked up from germline, CDR1 is SGHNT and CDR2 is YENEEA. CDR3 sequence (DNA): TGTGCCAGCAGCTTAGACGGGGGCAGGGGGCAGTTCTTC. Protein product: CASSLDGGRGQFF.

Remarks on this clonotype: An end of the junction differs from the germline gene, which may be a read error. The rearrangement uses TRBV6-5 and TRBJ2-2, with D maybe TRBD2 (5 bases). CDR1 MNHEY and CDR2 SVGAGI come from the germline V gene. The CDR3 runs to 15 residues. CDR3 DNA: TGTGCCAGCACCTCCGGGCTCTCGATTCCCGGGGAGCAGTTTTTT. It specifies CASTSGLSIPGEQFF.

This clonotype was picked up a small number of times. This chain connects TRBV19 to TRBJ2-7; maybe TRBD2 (5 bases). This CDR3 region has 13 residues. Trimming removed 2 bases at V and 5 bases at J, with 10 bases between. CDR1 is LNHDA, CDR2 SQIVND, per germline (reference sequence). CDR3 residues: CASSIWNGNEQYF. The DNA of the CDR3 is TGTGCCAGTAGTATATGGAACGGGAACGAGCAGTACTTC.

The J gene is TRBJ2-2, the V gene TRBV7-9, with a possible D match to TRBD2 (5 bases). With 0 bases removed from V and 5 bases from J, the gap between germline ends came to 13 bases. Germline V CDR1 and CDR2: SEHNR, FQNEAQ (reference sequence). This CDR3 comprises 16 residues. DNA of the CDR3: TGTGCCAGCAGCTTAGCGGGAGTAGGGTTGACCGGGGAGCTGTTTTTT. It is translated as CASSLAGVGLTGELFF. The variable domain in full, with the rest retrieved from reference TRBV7-9 and TRBJ2-2, is DTGVSQNPRHKITKRGQNVTFRCDPISEHNRLYWYRQTLGQGPEFLTYFQNEAQLEKSRLLSDRFSAERPKGSFSTLEIQRTEQGDSAMYLCASSLAGVGLTGELFFGEGSRLTVL.

There are a few counts of this clonotype. A clone one base away is much larger, so this may be a read error. The chain carries TRBV10-3 and TRBJ2-7; unclear D gene. The germline V gene encodes CDR1 ENHRY and CDR2 SYGVKD. The length of the CDR3 is 13 residues. CDR3: CTITQAEAYEQYF. In DNA, the CDR3 is TGTACCATCACCCAGGCCGAGGCCTACGAGCAGTACTTC.

On this clonotype itself: The junction departs from the called germline gene at one end, perhaps through a read error. The J gene is TRBJ2-5, the V gene TRBV11-1; perhaps TRBD2 as D (6 bases). The CDR3 is 14 amino acids. CDR1 and CDR2 from the germline V gene are SGHAT and FQDESV (reference sequence). The CDR3 is CASRNPLARETQYF. DNA for the CDR3: TGTGCCAGCCGTAATCCGCTAGCGAGGGAGACTCAGTACTTC.

This clonotype has only a few counts. The junction differs from germline at one of its ends, possibly a read error. The V gene is TRBV5-6, the J gene TRBJ2-3, with D possibly being TRBD1 (6 bases). The CDR3 contains 13 residues. Germline loops: CDR1 SGHDT, CDR2 YYEEEE. The CDR3 is CASSLYKTGTQYF. In nucleotides, the CDR3 is TGTGCCAGCAGCTTATACAAGACAGGTACGCAGTATTTT.

This clonotype has a single count. An end of the junction does not agree with germline; a read error may underlie this. The chain carries TRBV11-2 and TRBJ2-2; D unresolved. CDR1 and CDR2 from the germline V gene are SGHAT and FQNNGV. The CDR3 loop spans 16 amino acids. Here the CDR3 reads CVSSSFVTTNTGELFF. The CDR3 nucleotides read TGTGTCAGCAGCTCGTTCGTGACCACGAACACCGGGGAGCTGTTTTTT.

Remarks on this clonotype: Here the CDR3 omits its conserved ending phenylalanine or tryptophan, so a read error is the likely source. The V and J genes are TRBV12-3 or TRBV12-4 and TRBJ1-2, with 7 positions matching TRBD1. V lost 7 bases to trimming and J lost 4 bases; unmatched junction nucleotides: 12. This CDR3 contains 15 residues. The CDR3 DNA follows: TGTGCCAGCAATCCGAGATACAGGGGTACCTATGGCTACACCTCC. It is translated as CASNPRYRGTYGYTS.

This clonotype was observed many times. The V and J genes are TRBV12-3 or TRBV12-4 and TRBJ1-6, with D maybe TRBD1 (5 bases). V lost 3 bases, J lost 7 bases, and 10 bases lay in between. CDR3 length: 14 residues. The CDR3 DNA is TGTGCCAGCAGTTTCGGGGGAGGGAATTCACCCCTCCACTTT. Protein product: CASSFGGGNSPLHF.

This clonotype was observed a handful of times. A much more abundant neighbour one base away suggests this may be a read error. The CDR3 end shows no conserved phenylalanine or tryptophan, and so a read error is likely. The V gene is TRBV28, the J gene TRBJ2-2, with TRBD1 identical over 8 bases. V dropped 6 bases and J dropped 5; count of bases not matched to a gene: 5. Germline V lookup: CDR1 MDHEN, CDR2 SYDVKM. This CDR3 spans 14 amino acids. Written as DNA, the CDR3 is TGTGCCAGCAGACAGGGGGGTGCTACCGGGGAGCTGTTTTTG. As protein: CASRQGGATGELFL.

Note on this clonotype: Being one base from a much bigger clone, this may be a read error. The rearrangement joins TRBV29-1 to TRBJ2-7; unclear D gene. The CDR3 contains 11 residues. Per germline, CDR1 SQVTM and CDR2 ANQGSEA. V shed 3 bases and J shed 2 bases, with 5 bases lying between them. The CDR3 here is CSVEVAYEQYF. In DNA form, the CDR3 reads TGCAGCGTTGAGGTAGCCTACGAGCAGTACTTC.

Regarding this clonotype: A read error may explain this, as a much larger clone is one base away. The CDR3 DNA is TGTGCCAGCACCCCCGGACAGGGACCGTACGAGCAGTACTTC. It is translated as CASTPGQGPYEQYF. The genes are TRBV5-4 and TRBJ2-7; TRBD1 matches at 8 bases. V trimming: 6 bases; J trimming: 4 bases; junction bases outside the gene matches: 9. Per germline, CDR1 SGHNT and CDR2 YYREEE (reference sequence). This CDR3 contains 14 residues.

With respect to this clonotype: At one end the junction does not follow the germline gene, possibly because of a read error. V and J are TRBV2 and TRBJ2-2; D is perhaps TRBD1 (6 bases). This CDR3 spans 14 amino acids. Per the germline V gene, CDR1 is SNHLY and CDR2 is FYNNEI. This CDR3 reads CASRGTSNTGELVF. CDR3 coding DNA: TGTGCCAGCCGTGGGACATCGAACACCGGGGAGCTGGTTTTT.

This clonotype has only one observation. Likely a read error: the CDR3 ends without its conserved phenylalanine or tryptophan. J is TRBJ2-5 and V is TRBV12-3 or TRBV12-4; 7 positions agree with TRBD1. The CDR3 is made up of 14 amino acids. This chain's CDR3 is CVSSFDRARKTQYS. DNA of the CDR3: TGTGTCAGCAGTTTTGACAGGGCTAGGAAGACCCAGTACTCC.

In this sample, this clonotype turned up once. The chain uses TRBV20-1 and TRBJ1-1; D remains ambiguous. This CDR3 comprises 12 residues. V was trimmed by 6 bases and J by 5 bases, leaving 13 bases between them. From germline, CDR1 is DFQATT and CDR2 SNEGSKA (reference sequence). DNA for the CDR3: TGCAGTGCCCAGGCAGGTTTTACTGAAGCTTTCTTT. It translates to CSAQAGFTEAFF.

Comment on this clonotype: The CDR3 does not close with the conserved phenylalanine or tryptophan, likely indicating a read error. This chain connects TRBV12-3 or TRBV12-4 to TRBJ2-7; 9 bases are a match to TRBD1. The CDR3 has 13 residues. The CDR3, as DNA: TGTGCCGGCAGTTCGAGACAGGGGGACGAGCAGTACTTA. Translating it yields CAGSSRQGDEQYL.

This clonotype has a count of ten or more. The chain recombines TRBV6-5 with TRBJ2-3; TRBD2 matches 10 bases. The CDR3 has 17 amino acids. The V segment lost 6 bases and the J segment 5 bases; nucleotides outside the gene matches: 14. Germline V lookup: CDR1 MNHEY, CDR2 SVGAGI. CDR3 sequence (DNA): TGTGCCAGCAGGGGGGAAACAGCGGGGGGGCAGAGAGATACGCAGTATTTT. It is translated as CASRGETAGGQRDTQYF.

This clonotype turned up a few times. In DNA, the CDR3 is TGTGCCAGCAGTTTAATCGGGGGGGGGTCTGGAAACACCATATATTTT. This sequence encodes CASSLIGGGSGNTIYF. The V gene is TRBV28, the J gene TRBJ1-3; TRBD1 is a possible D gene (5 bases). CDR1 is MDHEN, CDR2 SYDVKM, per germline. The ends were cut back, 2 bases at V and 1 base at J, with 12 bases in the middle. The CDR3 is 16 residues long.

This clonotype was found a few times. Germline is not matched at one junction end, which may reflect a read error. The chain carries TRBV24-1 and TRBJ1-5; possible D gene TRBD1, 6 bases. The CDR3 sequence is 14 residues long. Germline V gene lookup returns CDR1 KGHDR and CDR2 SFDVKD. The CDR3 loop reads CATSDQNVRGPQHF. CDR3 coding DNA: TGTGCCACTAGTGATCAAAACGTCCGGGGGCCCCAGCACTTT.

As concerns this clonotype: At one boundary the junction diverges from the germline segment, which might be a read error. The J gene is TRBJ2-1, the V gene TRBV11-2, with a possible D match to TRBD1 (6 bases). The germline V gene has CDR1 SGHAT and CDR2 FQNNGV. This CDR3 spans 15 amino acids. CDR3 protein: CAGSLRQQGWNEQFF. CDR3 DNA: TGTGCCGGCAGCCTTCGACAACAGGGATGGAATGAGCAGTTCTTT.

This clonotype was counted between two and nine times. V and J are TRBV28 and TRBJ1-1; D gene uncertain. V was clipped by 4 bases and J by 7 bases, with 10 bases between them. This CDR3 region has 12 residues. Germline V gene lookup returns CDR1 MDHEN and CDR2 SYDVKM. In DNA form, the CDR3 reads TGTGCCAGCAGTTCAGACCGGGTTGAAGCTTTCTTT. It encodes CASSSDRVEAFF.

Concerning this clonotype: A read error is possible here, since a much larger clone lies one base away. The chain employs TRBV7-9 and TRBJ1-4; no clear D. CDR1 is SEHNR, CDR2 FQNEAQ, per germline (reference sequence). The ends were cut back, 1 base at V and 5 bases at J, with 11 bases in the middle. The CDR3 is 15 amino acids. CDR3 in amino acids: CASSLVPQRNEKLFF. CDR3 bases: TGTGCCAGCAGCTTAGTGCCGCAGAGAAATGAAAAACTGTTTTTT.

This clonotype was observed a few times. The CDR3 ends on some other residue instead of the conserved phenylalanine or tryptophan, so this is likely a read error. The limits of the CDR3 on the DNA are not certain, so only TCRdb's listed CDR3 is given. CDR3: CASSLDRGQGNEQYL. The chain couples TRBV11-2 to TRBJ2-7; the table calls TRBD1, which could not be checked here. Germline CDR1 SGHAT, CDR2 FQNNGV. Including both end residues, the CDR3 is 15 amino acids long.

With respect to this clonotype: A much more abundant neighbour one base away suggests this may be a read error. This chain links TRBV6-2 or TRBV6-3 with TRBJ1-3; no firm D call. This CDR3 has 12 amino acids. Germline CDR1 reads MNHEY; CDR2 reads SVGEGT. Trimming removed 6 bases at V and 16 bases at J, with 19 bases between. In DNA form, the CDR3 reads TGTGCCAGCAGCTCCACTGGAAACAACATGTATTTT. It yields the protein CASSSTGNNMYF.

This clonotype was observed at least ten times. The V and J genes are TRBV6-5 and TRBJ2-4; TRBD2 is a possible D gene (6 bases). V shed 0 bases and J shed 6 bases, with 18 bases lying between them. Germline V gene lookup returns CDR1 MNHEY and CDR2 SVGAGI. This CDR3 contains 17 residues. DNA for the CDR3: TGTGCCAGCAGTTACTCCGAAGGGACTTTAGCCGGAAACATTCAGTACTTC. Its translation: CASSYSEGTLAGNIQYF.